The 2 T cell receptor beta chains below were found in one sample sequenced in a study of CD8+CD57+ T cells in acquired aplastic anemia. Investigators profiled TCR beta VDJ and CDR3 from genomic DNA template. TCRdb used MiXCR to reprocess the reads, holding one entry per CDR3 protein. This table has about 180,000 distinct CDR3 sequences, approximately 46% appearing once. What was sequenced was sorted CD4+, CD8+, or CD8+CD57+ T cells (not recorded which) from PBMCs. Receptors were obtained from a human donor in good health.

V is TRBV25-1 and J is TRBJ1-5, with no clear D. Trimming removed 5 bases from V and 1 base from J, with 6 bases in between. CDR1 and CDR2 from the germline V gene are MGHDK and SYGVNS. This CDR3 contains 13 residues. The chain's CDR3 is CASSSDSNQPQHF. As DNA, the CDR3 is TGTGCCAGCAGTTCCGACAGCAATCAGCCCCAGCATTTT. Looking up the rest from reference TRBV25-1 and TRBJ1-5 gives the full variable domain: EADIYQTPRYLVIGTGKKITLECSQTMGHDKMYWYQQDPGMELHLIHYSYGVNSTEKGDLSSESTVSRIRTEHFPLTLESARPSHTSQYLCASSSDSNQPQHFGDGTRLSIL.

J is TRBJ2-4 and V is TRBV24-1; maybe TRBD2 (5 bases). The germline V gene encodes CDR1 KGHDR and CDR2 SFDVKD. CDR3 length equals 14 residues. Trimming stripped 6 bases from V and 3 bases from J, with 11 bases between. For the CDR3, the DNA is TGTGCCACCAGTCACCGGGATATCAAAAACATTCAGTACTTC. Amino acids: CATSHRDIKNIQYF.